This T cell receptor beta chain was sequenced during a study of T cell repertoires in cytomegalovirus infection. Study information: Evidence of both CMV infection and a matching HLA type came from public TCR beta signatures. Study-wide results and caveats: The ex vivo response was dominated by HLA-C-restricted CMV-specific TCR beta clonotypes.

To note about this clonotype: Its antigen is as yet unknown.

One entry per CDR3 protein, called by TCRdb with MiXCR from the reads. The table lists approximately 470,000 distinct CDR3 sequences, roughly 46% of them singletons. The CDR3 length is 16 residues. Trimming took off 1 base at V and 0 bases at J, with 11 bases between the two ends. Germline V gene data show CDR1 as MNHEY and CDR2 as SVGEGT. Here the sequenced sample was cultured PBMCs, taken from culture after CMV antigen stimulation. The V and J genes are TRBV6-2 or TRBV6-3 and TRBJ2-3, with D perhaps matching TRBD2 (5 bases). The clonotype comes from a human donor in good health (CMV status not recorded). Some clones in this sample may be carry-over from other donors' samples. CDR3 in DNA: TGTGCCAGCAGTTACTATGCGGGTGCTAGCACAGATACGCAGTATTTT. As protein: CASSYYAGASTDTQYF.